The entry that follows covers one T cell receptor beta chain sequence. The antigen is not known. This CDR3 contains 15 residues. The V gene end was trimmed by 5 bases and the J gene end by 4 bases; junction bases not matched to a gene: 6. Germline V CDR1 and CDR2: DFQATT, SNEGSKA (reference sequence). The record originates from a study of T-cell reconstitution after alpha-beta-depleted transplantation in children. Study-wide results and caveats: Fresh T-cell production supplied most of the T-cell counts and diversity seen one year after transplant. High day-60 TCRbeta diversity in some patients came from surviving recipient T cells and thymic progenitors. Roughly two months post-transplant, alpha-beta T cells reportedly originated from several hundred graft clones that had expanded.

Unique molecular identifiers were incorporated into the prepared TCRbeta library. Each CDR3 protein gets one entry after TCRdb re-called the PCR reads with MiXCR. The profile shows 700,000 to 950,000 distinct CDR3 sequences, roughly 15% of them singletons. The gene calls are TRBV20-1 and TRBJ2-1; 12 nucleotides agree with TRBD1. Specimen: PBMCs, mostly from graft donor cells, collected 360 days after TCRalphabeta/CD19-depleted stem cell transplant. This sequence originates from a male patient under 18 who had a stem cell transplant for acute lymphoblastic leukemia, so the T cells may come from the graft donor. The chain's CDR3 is CSAPGQGAGYNEQFF. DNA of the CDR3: TGCAGTGCTCCGGGACAGGGGGCGGGGTACAATGAGCAGTTCTTC.